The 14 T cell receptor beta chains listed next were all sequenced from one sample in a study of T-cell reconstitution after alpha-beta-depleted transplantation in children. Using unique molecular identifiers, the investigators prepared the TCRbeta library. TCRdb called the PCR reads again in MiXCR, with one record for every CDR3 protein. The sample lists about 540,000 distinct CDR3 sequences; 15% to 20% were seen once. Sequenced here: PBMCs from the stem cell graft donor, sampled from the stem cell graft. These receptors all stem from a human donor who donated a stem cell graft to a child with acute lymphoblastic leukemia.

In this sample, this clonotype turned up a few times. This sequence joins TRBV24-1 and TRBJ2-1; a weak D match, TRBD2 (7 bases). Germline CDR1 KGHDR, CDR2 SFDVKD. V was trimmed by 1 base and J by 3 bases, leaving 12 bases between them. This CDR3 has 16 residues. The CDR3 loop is CATSDFGGPFYNEQFF. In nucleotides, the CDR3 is TGTGCCACCAGTGATTTCGGGGGGCCTTTCTACAATGAGCAGTTCTTC.

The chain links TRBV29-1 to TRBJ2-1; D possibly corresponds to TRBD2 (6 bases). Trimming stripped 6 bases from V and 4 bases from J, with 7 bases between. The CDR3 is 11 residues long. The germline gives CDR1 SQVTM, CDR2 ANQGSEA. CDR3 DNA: TGCAGCGTAGGACTATACAATGAGCAGTTCTTC. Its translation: CSVGLYNEQFF.

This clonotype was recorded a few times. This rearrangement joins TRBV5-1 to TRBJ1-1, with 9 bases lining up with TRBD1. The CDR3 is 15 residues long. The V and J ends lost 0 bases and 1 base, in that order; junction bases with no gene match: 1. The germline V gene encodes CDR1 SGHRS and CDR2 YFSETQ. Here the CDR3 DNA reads TGCGCCAGCAGCTTGGACAGGGGGCCGAACACTGAAGCTTTCTTT. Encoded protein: CASSLDRGPNTEAFF. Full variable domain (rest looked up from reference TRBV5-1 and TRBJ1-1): KAGVTQTPRYLIKTRGQQVTLSCSPISGHRSVSWYQQTPGQGLQFLFEYFSETQRNKGNFPGRFSGRQFSNSRSEMNVSTLELGDSALYLCASSLDRGPNTEAFFGQGTRLTVV.

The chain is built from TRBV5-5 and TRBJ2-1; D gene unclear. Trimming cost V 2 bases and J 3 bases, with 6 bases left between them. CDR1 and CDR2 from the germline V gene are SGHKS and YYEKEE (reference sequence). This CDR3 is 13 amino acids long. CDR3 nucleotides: TGTGCCAGCAGCTTCACCCTCTACAATGAGCAGTTCTTC. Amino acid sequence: CASSFTLYNEQFF.

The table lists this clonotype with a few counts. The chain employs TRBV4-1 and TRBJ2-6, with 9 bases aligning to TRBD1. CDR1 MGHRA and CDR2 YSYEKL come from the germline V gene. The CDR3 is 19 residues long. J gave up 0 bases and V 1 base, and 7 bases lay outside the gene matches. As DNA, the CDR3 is TGCGCCAGCAGCCAAGTTGACAGGGGGATGGCCTCTGGGGCCAACGTCCTGACTTTC. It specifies CASSQVDRGMASGANVLTF.

CDR3 protein: CASRGQGSEKLFF. DNA of the CDR3: TGTGCCAGCAGGGGACAGGGAAGTGAAAAACTGTTTTTT. The V call is TRBV9, the J call TRBJ1-4; TRBD1 aligns across 9 bases. This CDR3 comprises 13 residues. With V trimmed by 5 bases and J by 7 bases, 3 bases remained unmatched. Looked up from germline, CDR1 is SGDLS and CDR2 is YYNGEE. Supplemented by reference TRBV9 and TRBJ1-4, the full variable domain reads DSGVTQTPKHLITATGQRVTLRCSPRSGDLSVYWYQQSLDQGLQFLIQYYNGEERAKGNILERFSAQQFPDLHSELNLSSLELGDSALYFCASRGQGSEKLFFGSGTQLSVL.

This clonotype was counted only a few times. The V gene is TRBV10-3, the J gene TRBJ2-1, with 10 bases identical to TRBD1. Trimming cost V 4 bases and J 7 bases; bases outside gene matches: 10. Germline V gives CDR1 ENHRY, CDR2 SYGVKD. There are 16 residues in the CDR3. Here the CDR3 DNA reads TGTGCCATCAGTGCTCGGGACAGGGGCTCGGGGAATGAGCAGTTCTTC. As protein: CAISARDRGSGNEQFF.

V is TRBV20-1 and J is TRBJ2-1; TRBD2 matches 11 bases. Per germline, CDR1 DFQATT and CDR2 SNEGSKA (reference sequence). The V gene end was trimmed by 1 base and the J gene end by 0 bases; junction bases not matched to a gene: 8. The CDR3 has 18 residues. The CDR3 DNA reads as TGCAGTGCTAGAGCCCGCACTAGCGGGAGATTCTCCTACAATGAGCAGTTCTTC. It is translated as CSARARTSGRFSYNEQFF.

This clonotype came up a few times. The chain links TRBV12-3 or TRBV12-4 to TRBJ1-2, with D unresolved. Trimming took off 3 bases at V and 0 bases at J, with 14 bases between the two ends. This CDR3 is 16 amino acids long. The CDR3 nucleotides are TGTGCCAGCAGTTTCACGGTAGCTAACGCTAACTATGGCTACACCTTC. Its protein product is CASSFTVANANYGYTF.

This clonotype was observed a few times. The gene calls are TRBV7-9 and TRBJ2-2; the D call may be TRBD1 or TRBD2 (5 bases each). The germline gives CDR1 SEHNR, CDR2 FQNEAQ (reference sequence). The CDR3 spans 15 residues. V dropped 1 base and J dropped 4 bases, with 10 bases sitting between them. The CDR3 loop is CASSLVSGPTGELFF. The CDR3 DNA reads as TGTGCCAGCAGCTTAGTTTCGGGACCCACCGGGGAGCTGTTTTTT.

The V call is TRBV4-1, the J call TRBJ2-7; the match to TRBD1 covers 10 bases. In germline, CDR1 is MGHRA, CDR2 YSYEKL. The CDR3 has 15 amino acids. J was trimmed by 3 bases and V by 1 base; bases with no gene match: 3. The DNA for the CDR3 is TGCGCCAGCAGCCAAGCGGGACAGGGGCACTACGAGCAGTACTTC. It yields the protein CASSQAGQGHYEQYF.

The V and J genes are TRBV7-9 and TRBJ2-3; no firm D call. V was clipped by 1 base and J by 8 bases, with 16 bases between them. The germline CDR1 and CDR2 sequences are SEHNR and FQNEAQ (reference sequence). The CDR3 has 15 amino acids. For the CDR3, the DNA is TGTGCCAGCAGCTTAGAGGAGCCCCTGGTGGGTACGCAGTATTTT. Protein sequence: CASSLEEPLVGTQYF.

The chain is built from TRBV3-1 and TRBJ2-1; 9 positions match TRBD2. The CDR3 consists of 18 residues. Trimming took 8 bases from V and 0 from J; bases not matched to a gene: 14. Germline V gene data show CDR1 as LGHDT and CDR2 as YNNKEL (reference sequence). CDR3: CASCLEAGLAGSYNEQFF. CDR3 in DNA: TGTGCCAGCTGTTTAGAGGCGGGACTAGCAGGCTCCTACAATGAGCAGTTCTTC.

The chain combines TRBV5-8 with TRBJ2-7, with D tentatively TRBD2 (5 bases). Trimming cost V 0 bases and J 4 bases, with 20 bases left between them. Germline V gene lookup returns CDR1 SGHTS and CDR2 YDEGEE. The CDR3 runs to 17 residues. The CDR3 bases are TGTGCCAGCAGCTTGGTTCGAACTAGTGGTAGAGGGTACGAGCAGTACTTC. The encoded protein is CASSLVRTSGRGYEQYF. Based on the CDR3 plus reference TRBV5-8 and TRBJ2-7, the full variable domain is EAGVTQSPTHLIKTRGQQATLRCSPISGHTSVYWYQQALGLGLQFLLWYDEGEERNRGNFPPRFSGRQFPNYSSELNVNALELEDSALYLCASSLVRTSGRGYEQYFGPGTRLTVT.